Listed below are T cell receptor beta chains from one sample, sequenced in a study of cytomegalovirus exposure and HLA in healthy donors. Data came from immunoSEQ multiplex PCR; TCRdb stores just in-frame clones and leaves some out. The sample consists of 150,000 or so clones, approximately 80% of them appearing once. The source material was PBMCs. Receptors originate from a man in his forties in good health and CMV-seropositive. CDR3s include the opening cysteine and the closing phenylalanine or tryptophan.

v_gene: TRBV15; j_gene: TRBJ2-2; CDR3aa: CATSNPSENTGELFF
v_gene: TRBV18; j_gene: TRBJ2-4; CDR3aa: CASSPFQAGNIQYF
v_gene: TRBV6-1; j_gene: TRBJ2-6; CDR3aa: CASGGASGANVLTF
v_gene: TRBV5-1; j_gene: TRBJ2-6; CDR3aa: CASSPDRPGLPGANVLTF
v_gene: TRBV28; j_gene: TRBJ2-1; CDR3aa: CASTSAGDSRSYNEQFF
v_gene: TRBV6-1; j_gene: -; CDR3aa: CASSVGQGRGAYEQYF
v_gene: TRBV6-6; j_gene: TRBJ1-5; CDR3aa: CASSYGGSENQPQHF
v_gene: TRBV7-9; j_gene: TRBJ2-5; CDR3aa: CASSTLTSGSHLVRQYF
v_gene: TRBV29-1; j_gene: TRBJ2-3; CDR3aa: CSELAGGSTSTDTQYF
v_gene: TRBV28; j_gene: TRBJ2-5; CDR3aa: CASTWGTSADALETQYF
v_gene: TRBV6-1; j_gene: TRBJ2-7; CDR3aa: CASSGNSGSMYEQYF
v_gene: TRBV20-1; j_gene: TRBJ1-5; CDR3aa: CSALPGGSQHF
v_gene: TRBV5-7; j_gene: TRBJ2-1; CDR3aa: CASSLPTSGKDNEQFF
v_gene: TRBV28; j_gene: TRBJ1-1; CDR3aa: CASSFLGLVNTEAFF
v_gene: TRBV7-9; j_gene: TRBJ2-1; CDR3aa: CSSTPSILVRYNEQFF
v_gene: TRBV11-3; j_gene: TRBJ2-1; CDR3aa: CASSFNPTPSGEQFF
v_gene: TRBV29-1; j_gene: TRBJ1-2; CDR3aa: CSVAGQVTQDGYTF
v_gene: TRBV11-3; j_gene: TRBJ1-6; CDR3aa: CASSLEANSPLHF
v_gene: TRBV5-1; j_gene: TRBJ1-1; CDR3aa: CASRSGTGNTEAFF
v_gene: TRBV28; j_gene: TRBJ2-7; CDR3aa: CASSLEGAEMEQYF
v_gene: TRBV5-1; j_gene: TRBJ2-6; CDR3aa: CASSLDPPGSGANVLTF
v_gene: TRBV15; j_gene: TRBJ1-3; CDR3aa: CATSRDPGDPGNTIYF
v_gene: TRBV4-1; j_gene: TRBJ1-5; CDR3aa: CASSQVAVGNQPQHF
v_gene: TRBV10-3; j_gene: TRBJ2-7; CDR3aa: CAISERGGKSEQYF
v_gene: TRBV2; j_gene: TRBJ2-7; CDR3aa: CASHPRRDYEQYF